These 15 T cell receptor beta chains were all obtained from the same sample, sequenced in a study of cytomegalovirus exposure and HLA in healthy donors. PCR primers comprised 60 Vbeta and 13 Jbeta primers. Using immunoSEQ multiplex PCR, the repertoire was profiled, and TCRdb retains in-frame clones only, with some absent. The table includes about 190,000 clones, about 13% detected once. The specimen was PBMCs. The receptors were sampled from a man aged 50 to 59 in good health and CMV-seropositive.

The rearrangement uses TRBV18 and TRBJ2-3; no definite D call. The CDR3 extends over 11 amino acids. Germline V gene sequence: CDR1 KGHSH, CDR2 LQKENI. Trimming removed 9 bases at V and 9 bases at J, with 13 bases between. The CDR3 sequence is CASSGISTQYF. The CDR3 DNA follows: TGTGCCAGTTCTGGCATCTCCACGCAGTATTTT.

This clone was counted a few times. J is TRBJ1-4 and V is TRBV7-8, with 7 bases matching TRBD1. Germline-derived CDR1 and CDR2 are SGHVS and FQNEAQ. This CDR3 contains 15 residues. Germline trimming cut 2 bases from V and 7 bases from J; bases unmatched to any gene: 7. CDR3 amino acids: CASSLSEGAFEKLFF. The CDR3 DNA reads as TGTGCCAGCAGCTTAAGTGAGGGGGCCTTTGAAAAACTGTTTTTT.

This clone was observed a handful of times. V and J are TRBV4-3 and TRBJ1-2; a possible D gene is TRBD1 (5 bases). With 0 bases removed from V and 2 bases from J, the gap between germline ends came to 10 bases. CDR3 size: 15 residues. Looked up from germline, CDR1 is LGHNA and CDR2 is YSLEER. DNA for the CDR3: TGCGCCAGCAGCCAAGAGGTGGGGGGGAACTATGGCTACACCTTC. Translating it yields CASSQEVGGNYGYTF.

This clone came up a few times. CDR3 sequence reads: CASSLRDRVSPLHF. The CDR3 DNA follows: TGTGCCAGCAGCTTGCGGGACAGGGTCTCACCCCTCCACTTT. V is TRBV5-6 and J is TRBJ1-6; TRBD1 agrees at 9 bases. Germline assignment: CDR1 SGHDT and CDR2 YYEEEE. This CDR3 comprises 14 residues. With V trimmed by 1 base and J by 10 bases, 3 bases remained unmatched.

The chain uses TRBV6-1 and TRBJ2-3; weak D call: TRBD1 (6 bases). Per the germline V gene, CDR1 is MNHNS and CDR2 is SASEGT. V lost 5 bases to trimming and J lost 2 bases, with 14 bases between them. The CDR3 length is 15 residues. The CDR3 protein is CASSLTGADTDTQYF. The CDR3 DNA is TGTGCCAGCAGTTTGACAGGCGCGGACACAGATACGCAGTATTTT.

This clone was seen more than once but under ten times. The rearrangement joins TRBV6-6 to TRBJ1-6; 8 bases are a match to TRBD1. Germline assignment: CDR1 MNHNY and CDR2 SVGAGI (reference sequence). The CDR3 is 15 residues long. Trimming cost V 5 bases and J 7 bases; bases outside gene matches: 7. As DNA, the CDR3 is TGTGCCAGCAGTGACGACAGGGGCCCGAATTCACCCCTCCACTTT. It encodes CASSDDRGPNSPLHF.

V is TRBV6-5 and J is TRBJ2-3; TRBD2 is a possible D gene (6 bases). V gave up 4 bases and J gave up 9 bases, with 14 bases separating them. The germline V gene has CDR1 MNHEY and CDR2 SVGAGI. The CDR3 covers 13 residues. CDR3 bases: TGTGCCAGCAGTTCCCAACTAGCTAACACGCAGTATTTT. It specifies CASSSQLANTQYF.

This clone was seen only a few times. The sample contains more than one DNA sequence encoding this CDR3. The chain couples TRBV18 to TRBJ1-1; a weak D match, TRBD1 (6 bases). From germline, CDR1 is KGHSH and CDR2 LQKENI. This CDR3 is built from 14 residues. V dropped 4 bases and J dropped 2 bases, with 11 bases sitting between them. In DNA form, the CDR3 reads TGTGCCAGCTCACTAAAACAGGGTAACACTGAAGCTTTCTTT. Translation: CASSLKQGNTEAFF.

This clone turned up a few times. The genes are TRBV29-1 and TRBJ1-1, with D tentatively TRBD1 (5 bases). CDR3 length: 14 amino acids. The V end was cut by 7 bases, the J end by 3 bases, with 18 bases between. Germline assignment: CDR1 SQVTM and CDR2 ANQGSEA. The CDR3 here is CSGEIHGAYTEAFF. The CDR3 coding sequence is TGCAGCGGCGAGATTCATGGGGCGTACACTGAAGCTTTCTTT.

The DNA of the CDR3 is TGTGCCAGCAGCGTAGGACTTCTGAACACCGGGGAGCTGTTTTTT. Amino acid sequence: CASSVGLLNTGELFF. V is TRBV9 and J is TRBJ2-2; D gene unclear. The CDR3 runs to 15 residues. The V end was cut by 0 bases, the J end by 1 base, with 7 bases between. Germline assignment: CDR1 SGDLS and CDR2 YYNGEE.

V usage is TRBV9 and J usage is TRBJ1-1; D unresolved. CDR1 and CDR2 (germline): SGDLS, YYNGEE. The CDR3 spans 15 residues. V was trimmed by 0 bases and J by 3 bases, leaving 12 bases between them. The chain's CDR3 is CASSVGTEGDTEAFF. Here the CDR3 DNA reads TGTGCCAGCAGCGTAGGGACGGAGGGTGACACTGAAGCTTTCTTT. The full variable domain, in which reference TRBV9 and TRBJ1-1 provide the parts outside the CDR3, is DSGVTQTPKHLITATGQRVTLRCSPRSGDLSVYWYQQSLDQGLQFLIQYYNGEERAKGNILERFSAQQFPDLHSELNLSSLELGDSALYFCASSVGTEGDTEAFFGQGTRLTVV.

This clone was counted a few times. The chain uses TRBV11-3 and TRBJ2-7; D remains unclear. Germline assignment: CDR1 SGHNT and CDR2 YENEEA. This CDR3 region has 14 residues. Trimming left V 2 bases short and J 0 bases short, with 8 bases between. The CDR3 nucleotides read TGTGCCAGCAGCTTATGGCGGTACTCCTACGAGCAGTACTTC. This sequence encodes CASSLWRYSYEQYF.

The gene calls are TRBV14 and TRBJ1-6, with D unresolved. Trimming took off 1 base at V and 12 bases at J, with 7 bases between the two ends. Germline V gene sequence: CDR1 SGHDN, CDR2 FVKESK. This CDR3 region has 12 residues. CDR3 nucleotide sequence: TGTGCCAGCAGCCAAGCTCGGGTACCCCTCCACTTT. As protein: CASSQARVPLHF.

The gene calls are TRBV15 and TRBJ1-1, with 10 bases lining up with TRBD1. The CDR3 sequence is 15 residues long. Germline V lookup: CDR1 LNHNV, CDR2 YYDKDF (reference sequence). The V gene end was trimmed by 2 bases and the J gene end by 3 bases; junction bases not matched to a gene: 3. The chain's CDR3 is CATSRPGQGDTEAFF. The CDR3 DNA reads TGTGCCACCAGCAGACCTGGACAGGGGGACACTGAAGCTTTCTTT.

The rearrangement joins TRBV5-6 to TRBJ2-3, with D perhaps matching TRBD2 (6 bases). Germline V gene data show CDR1 as SGHDT and CDR2 as YYEEEE. The CDR3 covers 15 residues. The germline V and J ends were trimmed by 6 bases and 2 bases, with 16 bases remaining between them. The CDR3 nucleotides are TGTGCCAGCACCCTGCGCGGGAAATTCACAGATACGCAGTATTTT. Translating it yields CASTLRGKFTDTQYF.